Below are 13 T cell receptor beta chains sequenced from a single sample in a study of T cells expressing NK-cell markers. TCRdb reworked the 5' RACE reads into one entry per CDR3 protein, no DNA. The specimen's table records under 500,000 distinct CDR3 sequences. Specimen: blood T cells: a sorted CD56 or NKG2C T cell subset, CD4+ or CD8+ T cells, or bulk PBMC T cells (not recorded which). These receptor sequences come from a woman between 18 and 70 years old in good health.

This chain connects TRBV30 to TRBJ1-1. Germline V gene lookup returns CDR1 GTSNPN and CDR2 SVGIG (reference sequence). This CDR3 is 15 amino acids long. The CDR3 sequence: CAWSVLGQHNTEAFF.

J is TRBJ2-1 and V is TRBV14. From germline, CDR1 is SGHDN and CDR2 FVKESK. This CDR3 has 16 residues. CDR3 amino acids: CASSQESRSSYNEQFF. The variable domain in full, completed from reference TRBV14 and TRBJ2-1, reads EAGVTQFPSHSVIEKGQTVTLRCDPISGHDNLYWYRRVMGKEIKFLLHFVKESKQDESGMPNNRFLAERTGGTYSTLKVQPAELEDSGVYFCASSQESRSSYNEQFFGPGTRLTVL.

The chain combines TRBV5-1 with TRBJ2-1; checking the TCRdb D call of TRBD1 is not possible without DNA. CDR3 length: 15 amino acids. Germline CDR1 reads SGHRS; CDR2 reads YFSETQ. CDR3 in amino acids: CASSLAAPSYNEQFF.

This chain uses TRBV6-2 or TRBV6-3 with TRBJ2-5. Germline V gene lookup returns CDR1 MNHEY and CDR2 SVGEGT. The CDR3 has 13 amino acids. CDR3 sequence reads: CASSHLAGETQYF.

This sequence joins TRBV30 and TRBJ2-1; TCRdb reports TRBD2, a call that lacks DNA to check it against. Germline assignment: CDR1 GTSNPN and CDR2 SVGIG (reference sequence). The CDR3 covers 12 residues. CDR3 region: CAWRARVGEQFF. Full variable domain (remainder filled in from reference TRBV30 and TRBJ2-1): SQTIHQWPATLVQPVGSPLSLECTVEGTSNPNLYWYRQAAGRGLQLLFYSVGIGQISSEVPQNLSASRPQDRQFILSSKKLLLSDSGFYLCAWRARVGEQFFGPGTRLTVL.

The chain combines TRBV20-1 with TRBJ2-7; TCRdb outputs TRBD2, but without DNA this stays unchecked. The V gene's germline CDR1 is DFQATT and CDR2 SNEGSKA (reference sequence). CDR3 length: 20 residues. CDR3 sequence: CSARTARVDWAQRESYEQYF.

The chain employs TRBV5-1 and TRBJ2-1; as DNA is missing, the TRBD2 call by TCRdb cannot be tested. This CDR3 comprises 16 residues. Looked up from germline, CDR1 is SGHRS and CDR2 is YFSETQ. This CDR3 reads CASSPRTSGGVDEQFF.

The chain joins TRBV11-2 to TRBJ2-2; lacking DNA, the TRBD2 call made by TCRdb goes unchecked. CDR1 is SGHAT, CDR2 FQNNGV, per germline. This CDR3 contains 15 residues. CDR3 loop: CASRPQGRYTGELFF.

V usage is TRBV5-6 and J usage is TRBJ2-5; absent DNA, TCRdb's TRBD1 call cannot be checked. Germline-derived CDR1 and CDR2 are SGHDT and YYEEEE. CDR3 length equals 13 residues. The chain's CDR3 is CASSFPLGSPQYF.

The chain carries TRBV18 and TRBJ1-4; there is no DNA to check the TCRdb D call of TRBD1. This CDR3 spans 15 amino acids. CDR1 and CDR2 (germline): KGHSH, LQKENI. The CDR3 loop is CASSPRGGTNEKLFF. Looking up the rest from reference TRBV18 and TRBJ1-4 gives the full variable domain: NAGVMQNPRHLVRRRGQEARLRCSPMKGHSHVYWYRQLPEEGLKFMVYLQKENIIDESGMPKERFSAEFPKEGPSILRIQQVVRGDSAAYFCASSPRGGTNEKLFFGSGTQLSVL.

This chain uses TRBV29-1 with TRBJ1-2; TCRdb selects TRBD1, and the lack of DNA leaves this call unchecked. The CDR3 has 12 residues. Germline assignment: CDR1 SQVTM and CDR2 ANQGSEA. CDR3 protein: CSVAGTGDGYTF.

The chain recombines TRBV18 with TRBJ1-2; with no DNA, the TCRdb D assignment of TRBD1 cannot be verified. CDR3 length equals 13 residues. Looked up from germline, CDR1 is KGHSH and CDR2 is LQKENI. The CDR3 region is CASSPSEGNGYTF.

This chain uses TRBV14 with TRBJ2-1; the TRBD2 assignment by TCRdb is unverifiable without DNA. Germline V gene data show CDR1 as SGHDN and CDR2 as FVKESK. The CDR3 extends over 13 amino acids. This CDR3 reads CASSQERVSEQFF.